Below are 12 T cell receptor gamma chains sequenced from a single sample in a study of Vδ1+ human thymocytes (dated by TCRdb to 2017 to 2018). Results the study describes overall, beyond this receptor: In contrast to oligoclonal peripheral blood repertoires, thymic TRG and TRD repertoires appeared to be highly polyclonal with Gaussian CDR3 length distributions.

The instrument was an Illumina MiSeq. RNA was extracted with the RNeasy mini kit and reverse transcribed using Superscript III. Multiplex PCR was used to generate CDR3 amplicons, with pooled V-gene forward primers and a constant-region reverse primer carrying Illumina adaptor overhangs. TCRdb reran clone calling on the public reads with CATT; rows sharing one DNA sequence were then combined. Present in this sample are about 36,000 gamma-chain clones, 20% of which were seen just once. The biggest ten clones account for about 2% of the sample. No antigen has been assigned to these receptors. The material sequenced was Vdelta1+ gamma-delta thymocytes from the thymus. The cell subset or site label of this sample denotes: FACS-sorted CD3+ TCRalphabeta- TCRVdelta1+ TCRVdelta2- thymocytes. The receptors come from a girl under three years old who had congenital heart surgery.

This clone was counted between two and nine times. The same CDR3 can be traced to other DNA sequences in this sample. The genes are TRGV8 and TRGJ1 or TRGJ2. J gave up 7 bases and V 0 bases, and 3 bases lay outside the gene matches. There are 12 residues in the CDR3. Per the germline V gene, CDR1 is VENAVY and CDR2 is YDSYNSRV. The CDR3 region has the DNA TGTGCCACCTGGGATAGGGGGTATAAGAAACTCTTT. This encodes CATWDRGYKKLF.

This clone was found a few times. The chain joins TRGV2 to TRGJ1 or TRGJ2. The germline CDR1 and CDR2 sequences are EGSNGY and YDSYNSKV. This CDR3 has 13 residues. The ends lost 3 bases at V and 6 bases at J; junction bases unmatched: 8. Written as DNA, the CDR3 is TGTGCCACCTGGGACCCTCGCGCTTATAAGAAACTCTTT. Translating it yields CATWDPRAYKKLF.

The rearrangement uses TRGV2 and TRGJP2. Germline V gives CDR1 EGSNGY, CDR2 YDSYNSKV. The CDR3 runs 15 residues. J was trimmed by 3 bases and V by 2 bases; bases with no gene match: 6. The CDR3 DNA follows: TGTGCCACCTGGGACGAACCTTGTAGTGATTGGATCAAGACGTTT. Its protein product is CATWDEPCSDWIKTF.

The chain uses TRGV5 and TRGJ1 or TRGJ2. CDR1 is VINAFY and CDR2 is YDVSNSKD in the germline V gene. This CDR3 contains 12 residues. Germline trimming cut 0 bases from V and 12 bases from J; bases unmatched to any gene: 8. CDR3 region: CATWDRRIGKLF. As DNA, the CDR3 is TGTGCCACCTGGGACAGGAGGATAGGGAAACTCTTT.

The rearrangement uses TRGV2 and TRGJP2. The CDR3 has 15 amino acids. The V gene end was trimmed by 0 bases and the J gene end by 9 bases; junction bases not matched to a gene: 10. Germline V gives CDR1 EGSNGY, CDR2 YDSYNSKV. The DNA of the CDR3 is TGTGCCACCTGGGACGGGGCCCTACGTAATTGGATCAAGACGTTT. It encodes CATWDGALRNWIKTF.

The table lists this clone with a few counts. The chain uses TRGV2 and TRGJ1 or TRGJ2. The CDR3 is made up of 12 amino acids. Germline CDR1 EGSNGY, CDR2 YDSYNSKV. V lost 4 bases and J lost 7; bases outside the gene matches: 7. The CDR3 DNA is TGTGCCACCTGGGATCAAGAGTATAAGAAACTCTTT. This gives the protein CATWDQEYKKLF.

This chain uses TRGV8 with TRGJP2. Unmatched junction bases numbered 18, after V lost 1 base and J lost 1 base. Looked up from germline, CDR1 is VENAVY and CDR2 is YDSYNSRV. The CDR3 consists of 20 residues. This CDR3 is CATWDSRHFTPLSSDWIKTF. The CDR3 coding sequence is TGTGCCACCTGGGATAGTAGACACTTTACCCCACTTAGTAGTGATTGGATCAAGACGTTT.

The table lists this clone with a few counts. This rearrangement joins TRGV2 to TRGJ1 or TRGJ2. V gave up 3 bases and J gave up 3 bases; unmatched junction bases: 8. CDR3 length: 14 residues. Looked up from germline, CDR1 is EGSNGY and CDR2 is YDSYNSKV. The CDR3 region has the DNA TGTGCCACCTGGGACAACGGGGCTTATTATAAGAAACTCTTT. Translated, it gives CATWDNGAYYKKLF.

This clone was seen only a few times. The chain combines TRGV9 with TRGJ1 or TRGJ2. Germline V gene data show CDR1 as GITISATS and CDR2 as ISYDGTV (reference sequence). The V gene end was trimmed by 2 bases and the J gene end by 9 bases; junction bases not matched to a gene: 4. The CDR3 has 11 residues. The CDR3 reads CALWEAPKKLF. The CDR3 region has the DNA TGTGCCTTGTGGGAGGCCCCTAAGAAACTCTTT.

Concerning this clone itself: Other nucleotide sequences from this sample produce the same CDR3. The chain carries TRGV8 and TRGJP2. The trim removed 5 bases at V and 2 bases at J, leaving 5 bases unmatched. The CDR3 runs to 14 residues. CDR1 is VENAVY and CDR2 is YDSYNSRV in the germline V gene. The CDR3 region is CATWALSSDWIKTF. The CDR3 DNA follows: TGTGCCACCTGGGCCCTAAGTAGTGATTGGATCAAGACGTTT.

The V call is TRGV9, the J call TRGJP2. Germline-derived CDR1 and CDR2 are GITISATS and ISYDGTV (reference sequence). CDR3 length equals 13 residues. Trimming at V came to 5 bases and at J to 2 bases, leaving 2 bases not matched to a gene. CDR3 amino acids: CALWASSDWIKTF. The CDR3 DNA reads as TGTGCCTTGTGGGCGAGTAGTGATTGGATCAAGACGTTT.

This clone has only one observation. V and J are TRGV3 and TRGJ1 or TRGJ2. Per the germline V gene, CDR1 is VTNTFY and CDR2 is YDVSTARD (reference sequence). V trimming: 0 bases; J trimming: 7 bases; junction bases outside the gene matches: 12. This CDR3 spans 15 amino acids. The CDR3 nucleotides are TGTGCCACCTGGGACAGGCCAGGATATCACTATAAGAAACTCTTT. Translation: CATWDRPGYHYKKLF.